Following are 30 T cell receptor beta chains from one sample sequenced in a study of T cell responses to AZD1222 COVID-19 vaccine. Measured with immunoSEQ multiplex PCR; TCRdb has only the in-frame clones, and not every one. Of approximately 80,000 clones in the sample, 70% to 90% were seen once. The material sequenced was peripheral blood, taken 28 days after the second AZD1222 dose. Every receptor here comes from an adult who received the AZD1222 COVID-19 vaccine.

The chain carries TRBV10-3 and TRBJ1-1; D is uncertain. Germline CDR1 reads ENHRY; CDR2 reads SYGVKD. The CDR3 spans 15 residues. V lost 2 bases and J lost 1, with 11 bases in between. CDR3 nucleotide sequence: TGTGCCATCAGTGAGGGATCGTTACCGAACACTGAAGCTTTCTTT. Amino acid sequence: CAISEGSLPNTEAFF.

The chain has TRBV5-1 and TRBJ1-4; D may be TRBD1 (6 bases). The CDR3 is 19 amino acids. The germline V gene has CDR1 SGHRS and CDR2 YFSETQ. Trimming took 2 bases from V and 2 from J, leaving 22 bases between them. The CDR3 DNA sequence: TGCGCCAGCAGCTTTATTGGGGTGTCCGGGACAACGACTAATGAAAAACTGTTTTTT. Its translation is CASSFIGVSGTTTNEKLFF.

The chain recombines TRBV24-1 with TRBJ2-5; tentatively, D is TRBD2 (6 bases). Germline V gene lookup returns CDR1 KGHDR and CDR2 SFDVKD. The V end lost 4 bases, the J end lost 2 bases, and 16 bases lay between the germline ends. CDR3 size: 16 residues. The CDR3 is CATSDHGLGTQETQYF. The CDR3 coding sequence is TGTGCCACCAGTGACCATGGACTGGGGACTCAAGAGACCCAGTACTTC.

The chain is built from TRBV4-2 and TRBJ1-2; the match to TRBD1 covers 7 bases. The V gene end was trimmed by 4 bases and the J gene end by 7 bases; junction bases not matched to a gene: 12. This CDR3 is 15 amino acids long. In germline, CDR1 is LGHNA, CDR2 YNFKEQ. CDR3 amino acids: CASSPTEGGAGGYTF. The CDR3, as DNA: TGTGCCAGCAGCCCGACGGAAGGGGGCGCAGGTGGCTACACCTTC.

This clone was seen more than once but under ten times. The chain is built from TRBV4-3 and TRBJ1-1; D gene unclear. V lost 1 base and J lost 8, with 11 bases in between. The CDR3 contains 13 residues. Germline V gives CDR1 LGHNA, CDR2 YSLEER. CDR3 sequence: CASSQVVGLEAFF. Here the CDR3 DNA reads TGCGCCAGCAGCCAAGTGGTCGGGCTCGAAGCTTTCTTT.

The chain uses TRBV12-5 and TRBJ2-7; 8 nucleotides align to TRBD1. The CDR3 covers 15 residues. Germline V gene data show CDR1 as LGHNT and CDR2 as FRNRAP. Trimming at V came to 5 bases and at J to 3 bases, leaving 9 bases not matched to a gene. In DNA form, the CDR3 reads TGTGCTAGTGGTGCCCTCGGACAGGGTAACTACGAGCAGTACGTC. Its protein is CASGALGQGNYEQYV.

The chain couples TRBV4-2 to TRBJ2-7, with TRBD2 identical over 10 bases. Germline assignment: CDR1 LGHNA and CDR2 YNFKEQ. The trim removed 1 base at V and 0 bases at J, leaving 6 bases unmatched. This CDR3 has 17 amino acids. CDR3: CASSQGPAGGSSYEQYF. CDR3 nucleotides: TGTGCCAGCAGCCAAGGACCAGCGGGAGGGTCCTCCTACGAGCAGTACTTC.

The chain combines TRBV9 with TRBJ2-1; 9 nucleotides agree with TRBD2. Looked up from germline, CDR1 is SGDLS and CDR2 is YYNGEE. Trimming cost V 3 bases and J 6 bases; bases outside gene matches: 7. The CDR3 is 15 residues long. For the CDR3, the DNA is TGTGCCAGCAGCGGGATAGCGGGAGTGGGCAATGAGCAGTTCTTC. Protein: CASSGIAGVGNEQFF. Full variable domain (rest looked up from reference TRBV9 and TRBJ2-1): DSGVTQTPKHLITATGQRVTLRCSPRSGDLSVYWYQQSLDQGLQFLIQYYNGEERAKGNILERFSAQQFPDLHSELNLSSLELGDSALYFCASSGIAGVGNEQFFGPGTRLTVL.

This sequence joins TRBV2 and TRBJ2-2, with 14 bases matching TRBD2. Germline assignment: CDR1 SNHLY and CDR2 FYNNEI. CDR3 length: 15 residues. V shed 6 bases, J shed 6 bases, and the junction held 3 bases outside the gene matches. CDR3 nucleotide sequence: TGTGCCAGCAGCGAGGGACTAGCGGGAGCCGGGGAGCTGTTTTTT. Its protein product is CASSEGLAGAGELFF.

The chain joins TRBV6-2 or TRBV6-3 to TRBJ2-2; D remains ambiguous. The CDR3 contains 14 residues. Trimming stripped 2 bases from V and 6 bases from J, with 10 bases between. Germline V CDR1 and CDR2: MNHEY, SVGEGT. CDR3 protein: CASSYSHPAGELFF. CDR3 bases: TGTGCCAGCAGTTACAGCCACCCCGCCGGGGAGCTGTTTTTT.

The chain employs TRBV6-4 and TRBJ1-3; a weak D match, TRBD1 (5 bases). The CDR3 is 13 residues long. Germline CDR1 reads MRHNA; CDR2 reads SNTAGT. V lost 10 bases and J 2 bases, leaving 12 bases between the germline ends. The CDR3 nucleotides read TGTGCCATTGGGGGGTATACTGGAAACACCATATATTTT. Amino acids: CAIGGYTGNTIYF.

This chain connects TRBV15 to TRBJ2-5; 9 bases agree with TRBD2. The V and J ends lost 3 bases and 2 bases, in that order; junction bases with no gene match: 1. From germline, CDR1 is LNHNV and CDR2 YYDKDF (reference sequence). There are 14 residues in the CDR3. The CDR3 bases are TGTGCCACCAGCAGCGCGGGGGGGCAAGAGACCCAGTACTTC. As protein: CATSSAGGQETQYF.

This chain uses TRBV5-6 with TRBJ2-7; D might be TRBD2 (6 bases). The CDR3 totals 11 residues. V lost 4 bases to trimming and J lost 8 bases, with 10 bases between them. CDR1 is SGHDT and CDR2 is YYEEEE in the germline V gene. CDR3 sequence: CASSGGLKQYF. The CDR3 DNA reads TGTGCCAGCAGCGGAGGACTAAAGCAGTACTTC.

This clone occurred once. V usage is TRBV7-2 and J usage is TRBJ2-2; 10 bases line up with TRBD1. V was pared by 2 bases and J by 6 bases, with 12 bases of the junction left unmatched. The CDR3 runs 18 residues. CDR1 is SGHTA and CDR2 is FQGNSA in the germline V gene. As DNA, the CDR3 is TGTGCCAGCAGCTTACAGGTTGGGGGACAGGGGTTTCCCGGGGAGCTGTTTTTT. Protein product: CASSLQVGGQGFPGELFF.

The gene calls are TRBV6-2 or TRBV6-3 and TRBJ1-5; 11 bases map to TRBD1. Germline V gene lookup returns CDR1 MNHEY and CDR2 SVGEGT. The CDR3 sequence is 17 residues long. V was pared by 4 bases and J by 2 bases, with 7 bases of the junction left unmatched. The CDR3 sequence is CASSSGDRGLGNQPQHF. In nucleotides, the CDR3 is TGTGCCAGCAGTTCAGGGGACAGGGGGTTAGGCAATCAGCCCCAGCATTTT.

J is TRBJ1-4 and V is TRBV7-6, with a tentative D call TRBD1 (6 bases). V was cut by 5 bases and J by 3 bases, with 16 bases left in between. Germline CDR1 is SGHVS and CDR2 is FNYEAQ. CDR3 length: 16 residues. CDR3 DNA sequence: TGTGCCAGCAGCCAAGAAGGGGGGCGGTCTAATGAAAAACTGTTTTTT. Protein product: CASSQEGGRSNEKLFF.

A single count supports this clone. The gene calls are TRBV12-5 and TRBJ2-2; 7 positions match TRBD1. The CDR3 is made up of 16 amino acids. The germline V gene encodes CDR1 LGHNT and CDR2 FRNRAP. Trimming removed 2 bases from V and 5 bases from J; junction bases left unmatched: 8. The CDR3 sequence is CASGLSTGRSTGELFF. CDR3 DNA: TGTGCTAGTGGTTTGTCGACAGGGCGATCAACCGGGGAGCTGTTTTTT.

V gene TRBV4-2 combines with J gene TRBJ1-3; 8 nucleotides agree with TRBD1. Germline V gene data show CDR1 as LGHNA and CDR2 as YNFKEQ. This CDR3 has 17 residues. The V and J ends lost 0 bases and 0 bases, in that order; junction bases with no gene match: 4. CDR3 DNA: TGTGCCAGCAGCCAAGAGGACAGGGCCAGCTCTGGAAACACCATATATTTT. It is translated as CASSQEDRASSGNTIYF.

The chain has TRBV11-2 and TRBJ2-1, with a weak D call TRBD1 (6 bases). The CDR3 is made up of 13 amino acids. CDR1 and CDR2 (germline): SGHAT, FQNNGV. V was trimmed by 0 bases and J by 7 bases, leaving 7 bases between them. This CDR3 reads CASSLDRGNEQFF. The CDR3 DNA sequence: TGTGCCAGCAGCTTAGATAGGGGGAATGAGCAGTTCTTC.

V usage is TRBV6-2 or TRBV6-3 and J usage is TRBJ2-6; D gene unclear. CDR1 and CDR2 (germline): MNHEY, SVGEGT. The CDR3 is 16 residues long. Trimming shortened V by 0 bases and J by 1 base, and 7 bases separated the two germline ends. The CDR3 spells CASSYSTRSGANVLTF. The CDR3 DNA sequence: TGTGCCAGCAGTTACTCAACCCGATCTGGGGCCAACGTCCTGACTTTC.

A few counts support this clone. The CDR3 region is CASSQGDGTDSNQPQHF. The CDR3 nucleotides are TGTGCCAGCAGCCAAGGGGACGGAACAGATAGCAATCAGCCCCAGCATTTT. The V gene is TRBV4-2, the J gene TRBJ1-5; possible D gene TRBD1, 5 bases. The CDR3 length is 17 residues. Germline values: CDR1 LGHNA, CDR2 YNFKEQ. Trimming took off 1 base at V and 0 bases at J, with 13 bases between the two ends.

The chain combines TRBV9 with TRBJ1-2, with unresolved D. Germline loops: CDR1 SGDLS, CDR2 YYNGEE. The V end lost 4 bases, the J end lost 6 bases, and 19 bases lay between the germline ends. The length of the CDR3 is 15 residues. The CDR3 loop reads CASSLGAGSSDGYTF. CDR3 sequence (DNA): TGTGCCAGCAGCCTAGGCGCGGGGAGCAGTGATGGCTACACCTTC. The full variable domain, its missing parts supplied by reference TRBV9 and TRBJ1-2, is DSGVTQTPKHLITATGQRVTLRCSPRSGDLSVYWYQQSLDQGLQFLIQYYNGEERAKGNILERFSAQQFPDLHSELNLSSLELGDSALYFCASSLGAGSSDGYTFGSGTRLTVV.

This clone has only one observation. V is TRBV14 and J is TRBJ1-4, with D uncertain. This CDR3 contains 12 residues. Between the trimmed V and J ends, which lost 2 bases and 7 bases, there was a span of 5 bases. The V gene's germline CDR1 is SGHDN and CDR2 FVKESK. The CDR3 bases are TGTGCCAGCAGCCAACTACGTGAAAAACTGTTTTTT. Translated, it gives CASSQLREKLFF.

V and J are TRBV6-6 and TRBJ1-5; D gene uncertain. V was clipped by 7 bases and J by 1 base, with 11 bases between them. The CDR3 contains 14 residues. Germline-derived CDR1 and CDR2 are MNHNY and SVGAGI (reference sequence). The CDR3 region is CASTPTASNQPQHF. Here the CDR3 DNA reads TGTGCCAGCACCCCCACGGCCAGCAATCAGCCCCAGCATTTT.

This chain links TRBV13 with TRBJ1-2, with D maybe TRBD1 (5 bases). Trimming stripped 5 bases from V and 4 bases from J, with 17 bases between. The CDR3 covers 15 residues. Germline assignment: CDR1 PRHDT and CDR2 FYEKMQ (reference sequence). The DNA for the CDR3 is TGTGCCAGCAGCCTTACCCTCAGGGAGGGCTATGGCTACACCTTC. This encodes CASSLTLREGYGYTF.

The rearrangement uses TRBV7-9 and TRBJ1-2; possibly TRBD1 for D (6 bases). This CDR3 spans 15 amino acids. Trimming pared 5 bases from V and 1 base from J, leaving 14 bases between. CDR1 SEHNR and CDR2 FQNEAQ come from the germline V gene (reference sequence). The CDR3 loop is CASSRGGLFNYGYTF. The DNA of the CDR3 is TGTGCCAGCAGCCGAGGGGGTCTCTTTAACTATGGCTACACCTTC.

This chain links TRBV7-2 with TRBJ1-1; 7 nucleotides align to TRBD1. The CDR3 has 13 amino acids. J gave up 6 bases and V 5 bases, and 6 bases lay outside the gene matches. Per germline, CDR1 SGHTA and CDR2 FQGNSA. DNA for the CDR3: TGTGCCAGCAGCCGCGACAGGGTCTCTGAAGCTTTCTTT. Protein sequence: CASSRDRVSEAFF.

The chain recombines TRBV10-2 with TRBJ1-2, with a possible D match to TRBD1 (6 bases). Germline V gene data show CDR1 as WSHSY and CDR2 as SAAADI. The CDR3 has 13 amino acids. V was shortened by 3 bases and J by 8 bases, with 13 bases between the two germline ends. CDR3: CASSERGGGGYTF. As DNA, the CDR3 is TGCGCCAGCAGTGAAAGAGGGGGTGGCGGCTACACCTTC.

The chain joins TRBV13 to TRBJ2-6, with D possibly TRBD1 on 6 matching bases. The CDR3 runs 15 residues. CDR1 and CDR2 (germline): PRHDT, FYEKMQ (reference sequence). Trimming shortened V by 5 bases and J by 2 bases, and 10 bases separated the two germline ends. CDR3 in amino acids: CASSHTGPGANVLTF. CDR3 bases: TGTGCCAGCAGCCATACAGGGCCTGGGGCCAACGTCCTGACTTTC.

The chain uses TRBV19 and TRBJ2-2; D not certain. The germline V gene has CDR1 LNHDA and CDR2 SQIVND (reference sequence). This CDR3 is built from 15 residues. V shed 2 bases and J shed 6 bases, with 13 bases lying between them. The CDR3 region is CASSIRLQIAGELFF. CDR3 DNA sequence: TGTGCCAGTAGTATACGCCTGCAAATAGCCGGGGAGCTGTTTTTT.